Below, 26 T cell receptor beta chains from the same sample are listed, as sequenced in a study of cytomegalovirus exposure and HLA in healthy donors. Amplification used 60 Vbeta primers and 13 Jbeta primers. This table comes from immunoSEQ multiplex PCR, and its TCRdb copy is limited to in-frame clones, with some not included. The sample carries 65,000 to 90,000 clones, 72% recorded once. The specimen was PBMCs. The receptors here all came from a woman between 40 and 55 years old in good health and CMV-seropositive.

The chain is built from TRBV30 and TRBJ2-3; the match to TRBD1 covers 7 bases. Looked up from germline, CDR1 is GTSNPN and CDR2 is SVGIG (reference sequence). With V trimmed by 2 bases and J by 4 bases, 6 bases remained unmatched. The CDR3 has 14 amino acids. The CDR3: CAWSHRGWPDTQYF. In DNA form, the CDR3 reads TGTGCCTGGAGTCACAGGGGTTGGCCAGATACGCAGTATTTT.

The chain couples TRBV11-3 to TRBJ2-7, with D possibly TRBD1 on 6 matching bases. Germline CDR1 SGHNT, CDR2 YENEEA. This CDR3 has 16 amino acids. Trimming removed 4 bases at V and 4 bases at J, with 20 bases between. In DNA, the CDR3 is TGTGCCAGCAGCTCACGCAAACAGGGTAGAGGGTACGAGCAGTACTTC. This translates into CASSSRKQGRGYEQYF.

The chain employs TRBV5-1 and TRBJ2-5, with 8 bases that match TRBD1. Trimming took 2 bases from V and 4 from J; bases not matched to a gene: 7. The CDR3 totals 15 residues. Germline lookup yields CDR1 SGHRS and CDR2 YFSETQ. The CDR3 loop reads CASSFSRGRRETQYF. For the CDR3, the DNA is TGCGCCAGCAGCTTTTCCAGGGGGCGAAGAGAGACCCAGTACTTC.

This clone was observed once. This chain connects TRBV5-4 to TRBJ2-5; D may be TRBD1 (5 bases). Trimming took 5 bases from V and 5 from J, leaving 16 bases between them. The CDR3 is 14 residues long. Germline CDR1 and CDR2: SGHNT and YYREEE (reference sequence). The CDR3, as DNA: TGTGCCAGCAGTTCCTCTAAGGGGCCGGAGACCCAGTACTTC. Encoded protein: CASSSSKGPETQYF.

The chain employs TRBV6-6 and TRBJ2-5; no clear D gene. The germline gives CDR1 MNHNY, CDR2 SVGAGI (reference sequence). This CDR3 region has 14 residues. The germline V and J ends were trimmed by 6 bases and 4 bases, with 15 bases remaining between them. The CDR3 nucleotides read TGTGCCAGCAGGATTCGCCTCACTGGAGAGACCCAGTACTTC. It translates to CASRIRLTGETQYF.

V and J are TRBV30 and TRBJ2-7; 13 bases match TRBD2. Germline V lookup: CDR1 GTSNPN, CDR2 SVGIG (reference sequence). After removal of 2 bases from V and 2 bases from J, the junction contained 0 bases not matched to a gene. This CDR3 comprises 14 residues. CDR3 nucleotides: TGTGCCTGGAGTACTAGCGGGGGGGCCTACGAGCAGTACTTC. Its translation: CAWSTSGGAYEQYF. The complete variable domain, with remaining parts taken from reference TRBV30 and TRBJ2-7, reads SQTIHQWPATLVQPVGSPLSLECTVEGTSNPNLYWYRQAAGRGLQLLFYSVGIGQISSEVPQNLSASRPQDRQFILSSKKLLLSDSGFYLCAWSTSGGAYEQYFGPGTRLTVT.

This chain joins TRBV6-6 and TRBJ1-1; D is possibly TRBD1 (5 bases). CDR3 length: 14 residues. The ends were cut back, 5 bases at V and 4 bases at J, with 14 bases in the middle. From germline, CDR1 is MNHNY and CDR2 SVGAGI (reference sequence). In DNA form, the CDR3 reads TGTGCCAGCAGTACTGTCCGGGGGGGCACTGAAGCTTTCTTT. Protein: CASSTVRGGTEAFF.

This chain connects TRBV5-6 to TRBJ1-1; no reliable D call. The CDR3 has 14 amino acids. The germline CDR1 and CDR2 sequences are SGHDT and YYEEEE. Trimming removed 2 bases at V and 1 base at J, with 9 bases between. The CDR3 sequence is CASSLQQPNTEAFF. CDR3 nucleotide sequence: TGTGCCAGCAGCTTACAACAGCCGAACACTGAAGCTTTCTTT. The whole variable domain, filled in from reference TRBV5-6 and TRBJ1-1, reads DAGVTQSPTHLIKTRGQQVTLRCSPKSGHDTVSWYQQALGQGPQFIFQYYEEEERQRGNFPDRFSGHQFPNYSSELNVNALLLGDSALYLCASSLQQPNTEAFFGQGTRLTVV.

This clone appeared a few times. The CDR3 sequence is CASSSYGQVKYF. Here the CDR3 DNA reads TGTGCCAGCAGTTCCTACGGACAGGTTAAGTACTTC. The chain couples TRBV2 to TRBJ2-7; 7 bases line up with TRBD1. The CDR3 has 12 residues. The V segment lost 5 bases and the J segment 11 bases; nucleotides outside the gene matches: 9. CDR1 SNHLY and CDR2 FYNNEI come from the germline V gene.

The V gene is TRBV30, the J gene TRBJ1-2; TRBD1 might be the D (5 bases). The CDR3 length is 13 residues. Germline CDR1 and CDR2: GTSNPN and SVGIG (reference sequence). V was shortened by 0 bases and J by 5 bases, with 10 bases between the two germline ends. Here the CDR3 DNA reads TGTGCCTGGAGTGTGGGGACTGTTTATGGCTACACCTTC. Residues: CAWSVGTVYGYTF.

The rearrangement links TRBV9 to TRBJ2-5; a possible D gene is TRBD1 (6 bases). The CDR3 is made up of 14 amino acids. Deletions cut 4 bases from V and 4 bases from J, with 14 bases between. Per germline, CDR1 SGDLS and CDR2 YYNGEE. CDR3 loop: CASSTGQMGETQYF. In DNA, the CDR3 is TGTGCCAGCAGCACCGGACAGATGGGAGAGACCCAGTACTTC.

The rearrangement uses TRBV5-6 and TRBJ2-7; D gene unclear. Germline assignment: CDR1 SGHDT and CDR2 YYEEEE. Deletions cut 3 bases from V and 3 bases from J, with 16 bases between. The CDR3 spans 15 residues. In nucleotides, the CDR3 is TGTGCCAGCAGCTCCTCGGTTAGACTTAGCTACGAGCAGTACTTC. Its protein product is CASSSSVRLSYEQYF.

The V and J genes are TRBV6-1 and TRBJ2-3, with TRBD2 matching over 7 bases. V was clipped by 4 bases and J by 2 bases; unmatched bases: 6. CDR3 length: 15 amino acids. Per the germline V gene, CDR1 is MNHNS and CDR2 is SASEGT. The CDR3 reads CASSVLRGTTDTQYF. The CDR3 DNA reads TGTGCCAGCAGTGTTTTGCGGGGGACCACAGATACGCAGTATTTT.

This chain uses TRBV10-3 with TRBJ2-3; weak D call: TRBD1 (6 bases). CDR1 and CDR2 from the germline V gene are ENHRY and SYGVKD. The CDR3 has 13 amino acids. Trimming took 8 bases from V and 2 from J, leaving 11 bases between them. CDR3 DNA: TGTGCCATCCTAGACAGGACCACAGATACGCAGTATTTT. Translated, it gives CAILDRTTDTQYF.

The V call is TRBV7-2, the J call TRBJ1-2, with D possibly matching TRBD1 (6 bases). CDR1 SGHTA and CDR2 FQGNSA come from the germline V gene. This CDR3 is 16 amino acids long. V shed 3 bases and J shed 0 bases, with 14 bases lying between them. CDR3 DNA sequence: TGTGCCAGCAGCTTCCGGACAGTCCCCGCTAACTATGGCTACACCTTC. This sequence encodes CASSFRTVPANYGYTF.

The CDR3 region is CASSETSGGNNEQFF. In DNA form, the CDR3 reads TGTGCCAGCAGCGAGACTAGCGGGGGAAACAATGAGCAGTTCTTC. This chain connects TRBV6-5 to TRBJ2-1; 12 positions match TRBD2. The CDR3 totals 15 residues. V dropped 6 bases and J dropped 5; count of bases not matched to a gene: 5. Looked up from germline, CDR1 is MNHEY and CDR2 is SVGAGI.

A few counts support this clone. CDR3 region: CASSNIYTGELFF. The CDR3, as DNA: TGCGCCAGCAGCAACATCTACACCGGGGAGCTGTTTTTT. V gene TRBV10-1 combines with J gene TRBJ2-2; D unresolved. This CDR3 region has 13 residues. The V and J ends lost 6 bases and 3 bases respectively, with 8 bases between them. Per the germline V gene, CDR1 is WNHNN and CDR2 is SYGVQD (reference sequence).

V is TRBV29-1 and J is TRBJ2-3; 8 nucleotides line up with TRBD2. The CDR3 is 12 amino acids. CDR1 SQVTM and CDR2 ANQGSEA come from the germline V gene. The V segment lost 6 bases and the J segment 14 bases; nucleotides outside the gene matches: 13. In nucleotides, the CDR3 is TGCAGCGTGACGGTCGTGCGGGGGGACCGGTATTTT. It yields the protein CSVTVVRGDRYF.

This chain connects TRBV20-1 to TRBJ1-1; 7 nucleotides line up with TRBD1. From germline, CDR1 is DFQATT and CDR2 SNEGSKA (reference sequence). J lost 5 bases, V lost 6 bases, and 3 bases had no gene match. The CDR3 is made up of 11 amino acids. The CDR3 nucleotides read TGCAGTGCAGGGGGCGGGACTGAAGCTTTCTTT. It is translated as CSAGGGTEAFF.

The V gene is TRBV5-1, the J gene TRBJ2-5; weak D call: TRBD2 (5 bases). The germline gives CDR1 SGHRS, CDR2 YFSETQ. CDR3 length equals 13 residues. Between the trimmed V and J ends, which lost 1 base and 4 bases, there was a span of 8 bases. In nucleotides, the CDR3 is TGCGCCAGCAGCTTGTCTAGCCCAGAGACCCAGTACTTC. Translating it yields CASSLSSPETQYF.

This clone has a handful of counts. This chain joins TRBV6-6 and TRBJ2-5; 14 nucleotides align to TRBD2. CDR1 is MNHNY and CDR2 is SVGAGI in the germline V gene (reference sequence). CDR3 length: 15 residues. V lost 7 bases and J lost 7; bases outside the gene matches: 8. CDR3 residues: CASTLTSGGVGTQYF. The CDR3 DNA sequence: TGTGCCAGCACGCTGACTAGCGGGGGGGTTGGGACCCAGTACTTC.

The chain carries TRBV5-6 and TRBJ1-6; 9 bases are shared with TRBD1. Germline assignment: CDR1 SGHDT and CDR2 YYEEEE. J gave up 9 bases and V 4 bases, and 5 bases lay outside the gene matches. There are 14 residues in the CDR3. The CDR3 loop reads CASSGDRVGSPLHF. The CDR3 coding sequence is TGTGCCAGCAGCGGGGACAGGGTGGGTTCACCCCTCCACTTT.

The rearrangement uses TRBV5-1 and TRBJ1-1; 7 bases are shared with TRBD1. V gave up 4 bases and J gave up 0 bases; unmatched junction bases: 3. Looked up from germline, CDR1 is SGHRS and CDR2 is YFSETQ. This CDR3 spans 14 amino acids. For the CDR3, the DNA is TGCGCCAGCAGCCCGACAGGGATGAACACTGAAGCTTTCTTT. Protein product: CASSPTGMNTEAFF.

This sequence joins TRBV5-6 and TRBJ1-6, with D perhaps matching TRBD1 (6 bases). This CDR3 has 15 amino acids. Germline V gene lookup returns CDR1 SGHDT and CDR2 YYEEEE. V was clipped by 4 bases and J by 6 bases, with 14 bases between them. The CDR3 region is CASSRQQGLNSPLHF. In DNA form, the CDR3 reads TGTGCCAGCAGCCGCCAACAGGGCCTTAATTCACCCCTCCACTTT.

CDR3 DNA sequence: TGTGCCACGGCGGGACAGAGCAATCAGCCCCAGCATTTT. Protein product: CATAGQSNQPQHF. This chain links TRBV10-3 with TRBJ1-5; 7 bases agree with TRBD1. The CDR3 loop spans 13 amino acids. V lost 10 bases and J lost 1; bases outside the gene matches: 4. Per germline, CDR1 ENHRY and CDR2 SYGVKD.

The genes are TRBV5-4 and TRBJ1-4; TRBD1 matches at 7 bases. The J segment lost 8 bases and the V segment lost 1 base, leaving 8 bases of the junction unmatched. The CDR3 spans 15 residues. Germline V gene lookup returns CDR1 SGHNT and CDR2 YYREEE (reference sequence). The CDR3 protein is CASSLSSAGGEKLFF. The CDR3 DNA reads as TGTGCCAGCAGCTTGTCATCGGCAGGGGGGGAAAAACTGTTTTTT. Full variable domain (outside the CDR3, taken from reference TRBV5-4 and TRBJ1-4): ETGVTQSPTHLIKTRGQQVTLRCSSQSGHNTVSWYQQALGQGPQFIFQYYREEENGRGNFPPRFSGLQFPNYSSELNVNALELDDSALYLCASSLSSAGGEKLFFGSGTQLSVL.